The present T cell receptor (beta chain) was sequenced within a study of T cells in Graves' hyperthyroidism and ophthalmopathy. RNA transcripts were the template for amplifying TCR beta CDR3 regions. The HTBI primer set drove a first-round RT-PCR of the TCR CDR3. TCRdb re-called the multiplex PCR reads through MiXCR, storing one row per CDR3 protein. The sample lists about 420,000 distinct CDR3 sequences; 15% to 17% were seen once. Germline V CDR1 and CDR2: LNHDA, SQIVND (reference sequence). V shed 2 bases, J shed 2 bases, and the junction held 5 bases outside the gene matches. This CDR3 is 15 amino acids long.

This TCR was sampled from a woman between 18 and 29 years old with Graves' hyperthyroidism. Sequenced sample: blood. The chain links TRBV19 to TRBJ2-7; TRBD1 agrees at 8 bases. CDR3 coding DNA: TGTGCCAGTAGTATAATGACAGGGGACCCCTACGAGCAGTACTTC. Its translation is CASSIMTGDPYEQYF.